These 26 T cell receptor beta chains were sequenced from one sample in a study of blood T cell repertoires in COVID-19. Data came from immunoSEQ multiplex PCR; TCRdb stores just in-frame clones and leaves some out. The sample consists of under 75,000 clones, 80% to 95% of them appearing once. Sequencing used peripheral blood. Source of these receptors: a man aged 50 to 60 with active COVID-19.

The rearrangement uses TRBV6-2 or TRBV6-3 and TRBJ1-1; D not resolved. The CDR3 sequence is 13 residues long. V lost 4 bases and J lost 9, with 15 bases in between. Germline assignment: CDR1 MNHEY and CDR2 SVGEGT. In DNA, the CDR3 is TGTGCCAGCAGTTCTAGTCTAAGGTCAAAAGCTTTCTTT. It translates to CASSSSLRSKAFF.

This rearrangement joins TRBV28 to TRBJ1-6; perhaps TRBD1 as D (6 bases). This CDR3 is 13 amino acids long. Germline assignment: CDR1 MDHEN and CDR2 SYDVKM. V was cut by 5 bases and J by 12 bases, with 14 bases left in between. CDR3 region: CASSKGGGRPLHF. The CDR3 coding sequence is TGTGCCAGCAGTAAAGGGGGGGGGCGACCCCTCCACTTT.

The chain has TRBV12-5 and TRBJ2-7, with 10 nucleotides matching TRBD1. Germline loops: CDR1 LGHNT, CDR2 FRNRAP. V lost 5 bases, J lost 6 bases, and 13 bases stayed unmatched. The length of the CDR3 is 16 residues. The DNA of the CDR3 is TGTGCTAGTGGTCAGGGACAGGGGCTGCCCCCAGGCGAGCAGTACTTC. It is translated as CASGQGQGLPPGEQYF.

The chain carries TRBV10-3 and TRBJ1-1, with 7 bases lining up with TRBD1. Germline assignment: CDR1 ENHRY and CDR2 SYGVKD. V trimming: 7 bases; J trimming: 0 bases; junction bases outside the gene matches: 5. The length of the CDR3 is 14 residues. The CDR3 sequence: CAITPDRMNTEAFF. In nucleotides, the CDR3 is TGTGCCATCACTCCGGACAGGATGAACACTGAAGCTTTCTTT.

The genes are TRBV7-8 and TRBJ2-2, with 11 bases matching TRBD2. The CDR3 is made up of 16 amino acids. V shed 5 bases, J shed 6 bases, and the junction held 8 bases outside the gene matches. Looked up from germline, CDR1 is SGHVS and CDR2 is FQNEAQ. CDR3 sequence: CASSVTSGLAAGELFF. CDR3 nucleotide sequence: TGTGCCAGCAGCGTCACATCGGGACTAGCGGCCGGGGAGCTGTTTTTT.

The chain uses TRBV6-1 and TRBJ1-3; D remains ambiguous. This CDR3 has 15 residues. V dropped 2 bases and J dropped 6 bases, with 14 bases sitting between them. CDR1 MNHNS and CDR2 SASEGT come from the germline V gene. Here the CDR3 DNA reads TGTGCCAGCAGTGAAAAAGGCAGGATTACAAACACCATATATTTT. This encodes CASSEKGRITNTIYF.

The chain combines TRBV5-1 with TRBJ2-2; D is uncertain. Germline assignment: CDR1 SGHRS and CDR2 YFSETQ. The V and J ends lost 0 bases and 1 base respectively, with 7 bases between them. CDR3 length: 15 residues. This CDR3 reads CASSLVPGNTGELFF. The CDR3 DNA sequence: TGCGCCAGCAGCTTGGTTCCGGGGAACACCGGGGAGCTGTTTTTT.

The chain employs TRBV18 and TRBJ2-5; D gene uncertain. Germline V gene lookup returns CDR1 KGHSH and CDR2 LQKENI. The CDR3 covers 12 residues. Trimming took 3 bases from V and 5 from J, leaving 7 bases between them. The CDR3 DNA is TGTGCCAGCTCACCCCCGAGGGAGACCCAGTACTTC. This translates into CASSPPRETQYF.

V and J are TRBV20-1 and TRBJ2-5; perhaps TRBD1 as D (6 bases). The V and J ends lost 3 bases and 2 bases respectively, with 7 bases between them. The CDR3 contains 12 residues. Germline V gene lookup returns CDR1 DFQATT and CDR2 SNEGSKA (reference sequence). CDR3 DNA sequence: TGCAGTGCTAGTGGACAGCAAGAGACCCAGTACTTC. It specifies CSASGQQETQYF.

J is TRBJ2-2 and V is TRBV2; 14 bases align to TRBD2. V lost 5 bases to trimming and J lost 5 bases; unmatched junction nucleotides: 4. This CDR3 is built from 16 residues. Germline V lookup: CDR1 SNHLY, CDR2 FYNNEI. As DNA, the CDR3 is TGTGCCAGCAGTAGGACTAGCGGGAGGACGACCGGGGAGCTGTTTTTT. This gives the protein CASSRTSGRTTGELFF.

The V gene is TRBV5-4, the J gene TRBJ2-1; weak D call: TRBD1 (6 bases). The CDR3 is made up of 17 amino acids. Trimming stripped 0 bases from V and 7 bases from J, with 20 bases between. Germline V gene lookup returns CDR1 SGHNT and CDR2 YYREEE (reference sequence). The CDR3 DNA is TGTGCCAGCAGCTTGGAGGCAGGGGCGAACCGGCTAAATGAGCAGTTCTTC. This gives the protein CASSLEAGANRLNEQFF. The variable domain in full, with the rest retrieved from reference TRBV5-4 and TRBJ2-1, is ETGVTQSPTHLIKTRGQQVTLRCSSQSGHNTVSWYQQALGQGPQFIFQYYREEENGRGNFPPRFSGLQFPNYSSELNVNALELDDSALYLCASSLEAGANRLNEQFFGPGTRLTVL.

Comment on this clone: Other nucleotide sequences in the sample specify the same CDR3. The chain is built from TRBV7-9 and TRBJ2-5; perhaps TRBD2 as D (6 bases). Germline values: CDR1 SEHNR, CDR2 FQNEAQ (reference sequence). The V gene lost 5 bases and the J gene lost 2 bases, with 12 bases spanning the gap. This CDR3 has 14 residues. The CDR3 spells CASSQAGGQETQYF. The CDR3 DNA follows: TGTGCCAGCAGCCAGGCAGGAGGGCAAGAGACCCAGTACTTC.

This clone was counted between two and nine times. The genes are TRBV30 and TRBJ2-2, with a possible D match to TRBD2 (6 bases). The germline V gene has CDR1 GTSNPN and CDR2 SVGIG (reference sequence). The CDR3 is made up of 16 amino acids. The germline V and J ends were trimmed by 4 bases and 7 bases, with 22 bases remaining between them. CDR3 residues: CAWTPYTGTGVGELFF. CDR3 nucleotide sequence: TGTGCCTGGACCCCCTACACCGGAACGGGAGTCGGGGAGCTGTTTTTT.

The rearrangement links TRBV5-4 to TRBJ1-4, with D hard to call. Germline V lookup: CDR1 SGHNT, CDR2 YYREEE (reference sequence). This CDR3 contains 14 residues. The ends were cut back, 4 bases at V and 7 bases at J, with 14 bases in the middle. CDR3 in amino acids: CASSDVRSGEKLFF. CDR3 DNA sequence: TGTGCCAGCAGCGACGTTAGGTCGGGTGAAAAACTGTTTTTT.

The rearrangement links TRBV27 to TRBJ2-7; no firm D call. The CDR3 sequence is 13 residues long. Trimming took 3 bases from V and 1 from J, leaving 7 bases between them. Germline loops: CDR1 MNHEY, CDR2 SMNVEV (reference sequence). The CDR3 here is CASSFGQSYEQYF. The CDR3 DNA is TGTGCCAGCAGTTTTGGGCAGTCCTACGAGCAGTACTTC.

CDR3 DNA: TGTGCCAGCAGTCCCGGGACAGGCCTAAACACCATATATTTT. This sequence encodes CASSPGTGLNTIYF. The chain carries TRBV6-5 and TRBJ1-3; 8 bases align to TRBD1. This CDR3 is built from 14 residues. Germline trimming cut 5 bases from V and 6 bases from J; bases unmatched to any gene: 6. The germline CDR1 and CDR2 sequences are MNHEY and SVGAGI.

The genes are TRBV28 and TRBJ1-2; possibly TRBD1 for D (5 bases). CDR3 length equals 16 residues. V shed 3 bases and J shed 2 bases, with 16 bases lying between them. CDR1 is MDHEN and CDR2 is SYDVKM in the germline V gene. The chain's CDR3 is CASSFQTPGGNYGYTF. DNA for the CDR3: TGTGCCAGCAGTTTCCAAACCCCGGGGGGGAACTATGGCTACACCTTC.

The chain couples TRBV4-1 to TRBJ1-2; D not certain. Germline V gene lookup returns CDR1 MGHRA and CDR2 YSYEKL. V gave up 5 bases and J gave up 8 bases, with 18 bases separating them. This CDR3 contains 14 residues. CDR3 nucleotides: TGCGCCAGCAGCTTTCCCGGGAGGAGGCGAGGCTACACCTTC. The encoded protein is CASSFPGRRRGYTF.

The rearrangement links TRBV5-4 to TRBJ2-7; 7 nucleotides align to TRBD2. This CDR3 region has 14 residues. Germline V gene lookup returns CDR1 SGHNT and CDR2 YYREEE (reference sequence). V trimming: 0 bases; J trimming: 6 bases; junction bases outside the gene matches: 6. The CDR3 is CASSLEAGVTEQYF. The CDR3 DNA is TGTGCCAGCAGCTTGGAGGCGGGAGTAACCGAGCAGTACTTC.

The chain uses TRBV11-3 and TRBJ2-7; D gene unclear. V was trimmed by 4 bases and J by 5 bases, leaving 6 bases between them. Germline-derived CDR1 and CDR2 are SGHNT and YENEEA. This CDR3 comprises 11 residues. CDR3 bases: TGTGCCAGCAGCTATACTCACGAGCAGTACTTC. It encodes CASSYTHEQYF.

This chain links TRBV9 with TRBJ2-1; 9 bases agree with TRBD2. V shed 4 bases, J shed 6 bases, and the junction held 17 bases outside the gene matches. Germline loops: CDR1 SGDLS, CDR2 YYNGEE. The length of the CDR3 is 18 residues. CDR3 in DNA: TGTGCCAGCAGCATCACGGTTAGCGGGAGCTCCCACCTCAATGAGCAGTTCTTC. It encodes CASSITVSGSSHLNEQFF. Looking up the rest from reference TRBV9 and TRBJ2-1 gives the full variable domain: DSGVTQTPKHLITATGQRVTLRCSPRSGDLSVYWYQQSLDQGLQFLIQYYNGEERAKGNILERFSAQQFPDLHSELNLSSLELGDSALYFCASSITVSGSSHLNEQFFGPGTRLTVL.

The chain recombines TRBV2 with TRBJ1-4, with 7 bases fitting TRBD1. CDR3 length equals 15 residues. With V trimmed by 2 bases and J by 7 bases, 7 bases remained unmatched. Germline CDR1 reads SNHLY; CDR2 reads FYNNEI. The CDR3 protein is CASSELTGSREKLFF. CDR3 coding DNA: TGTGCCAGCAGTGAATTGACAGGGAGTCGTGAAAAACTGTTTTTT.

This chain connects TRBV6-6 to TRBJ2-7, with D uncertain. This CDR3 spans 13 amino acids. Germline assignment: CDR1 MNHNY and CDR2 SVGAGI (reference sequence). V was clipped by 8 bases and J by 0 bases, with 11 bases between them. In DNA, the CDR3 is TGTGCCAGCTGTACAGCCAGCTCCTACGAGCAGTACTTC. Translation gives CASCTASSYEQYF.

V gene TRBV9 combines with J gene TRBJ2-5, with TRBD1 as a possible D gene (5 bases). The CDR3 is made up of 14 amino acids. Per germline, CDR1 SGDLS and CDR2 YYNGEE. V shed 5 bases and J shed 5 bases, with 16 bases lying between them. CDR3 bases: TGTGCCAGCAGTAGACAGTCCCTATTCGAGACCCAGTACTTC. Its translation is CASSRQSLFETQYF.

The chain is built from TRBV28 and TRBJ2-3; TRBD2 agrees at 14 bases. The germline V gene has CDR1 MDHEN and CDR2 SYDVKM. Trimming removed 3 bases from V and 6 bases from J; junction bases left unmatched: 5. The CDR3 is 16 amino acids. CDR3 sequence (DNA): TGTGCCAGCAGTTTGTCGGGACTAGCGGGAGCGGATACGCAGTATTTT. Amino acids: CASSLSGLAGADTQYF.

J is TRBJ1-4 and V is TRBV7-2, with D possibly TRBD1 on 5 matching bases. Germline lookup yields CDR1 SGHTA and CDR2 FQGNSA. The CDR3 has 14 amino acids. Trimming removed 1 base at V and 3 bases at J, with 6 bases between. The CDR3 sequence is CASSLDRSNEKLFF. The CDR3 DNA sequence: TGTGCCAGCAGCTTAGACAGGTCTAATGAAAAACTGTTTTTT.